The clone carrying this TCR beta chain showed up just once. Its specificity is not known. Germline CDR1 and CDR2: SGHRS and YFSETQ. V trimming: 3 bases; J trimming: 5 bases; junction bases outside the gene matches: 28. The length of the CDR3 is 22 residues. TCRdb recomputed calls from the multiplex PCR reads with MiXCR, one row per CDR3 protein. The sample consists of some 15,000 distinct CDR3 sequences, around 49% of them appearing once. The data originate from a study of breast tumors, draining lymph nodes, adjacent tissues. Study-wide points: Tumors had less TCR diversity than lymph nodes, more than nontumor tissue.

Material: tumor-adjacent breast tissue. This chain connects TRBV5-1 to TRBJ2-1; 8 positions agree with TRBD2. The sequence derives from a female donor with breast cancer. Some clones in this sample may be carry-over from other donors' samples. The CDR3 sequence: CASSWVGTRGRGASSTHNEQFF. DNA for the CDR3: TGCGCCAGCAGCTGGGTGGGGACTAGGGGCAGGGGAGCGAGTAGCACCCACAATGAGCAGTTCTTC. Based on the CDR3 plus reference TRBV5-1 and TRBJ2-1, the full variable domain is KAGVTQTPRYLIKTRGQQVTLSCSPISGHRSVSWYQQTPGQGLQFLFEYFSETQRNKGNFPGRFSGRQFSNSRSEMNVSTLELGDSALYLCASSWVGTRGRGASSTHNEQFFGPGTRLTVL.